The 7 T cell receptor beta chains in this list originate from one sample, sequenced in a study of blood T cell repertoires in COVID-19. The assay was immunoSEQ multiplex PCR, and TCRdb's table has in-frame clones only and misses some. The table lists around 210,000 clones, about 85% of them singletons. Material: peripheral blood. These receptors all come from a man aged 55-75 years with COVID-19, enrolled during active disease.

This chain uses TRBV7-3 with TRBJ1-6; a weak D match, TRBD1 (5 bases). Germline V gene sequence: CDR1 SGHTA, CDR2 FQGTGA. There are 18 residues in the CDR3. V shed 3 bases and J shed 0 bases, with 15 bases lying between them. The CDR3 reads CASSLRTGGSSYNSPLHF. CDR3 DNA: TGTGCCAGCAGCTTGAGAACAGGAGGGAGCTCCTATAATTCACCCCTCCACTTT.

V is TRBV21-1 and J is TRBJ2-3; the table's D call TRBD1 went unverified against the DNA. TRBV21-1 is assigned pseudogene status. The CDR3 totals 17 residues. CDR3 in amino acids: CASSKGGDRDFTDTQYF. CDR3 DNA: TGTGCCAGCAGCAAAGGGGGGGACAGGGACTTCACAGATACGCAGTATTTT.

The chain employs TRBV30 and TRBJ2-1; 16 nucleotides match TRBD2. The CDR3 contains 15 residues. Germline-derived CDR1 and CDR2 are GTSNPN and SVGIG (reference sequence). V was clipped by 2 bases and J by 10 bases; unmatched bases: 5. CDR3 in DNA: TGTGCCTGGAGTTCTCCGGGACTAGCGGGAGGGGAGCAGTTCTTC. Its protein product is CAWSSPGLAGGEQFF.

The chain links TRBV15 to TRBJ1-1; D is perhaps TRBD1 (5 bases). The CDR3 sequence is 14 residues long. V was pared by 1 base and J by 3 bases, with 9 bases between. Germline values: CDR1 LNHNV, CDR2 YYDKDF (reference sequence). CDR3 nucleotide sequence: TGTGCCACCAGCAGAGTGTCGGGGGACACTGAAGCTTTCTTT. The encoded protein is CATSRVSGDTEAFF.

A few counts support this clone. The J gene is TRBJ1-6, the V gene TRBV7-2; D is unclear. The CDR3 consists of 16 residues. Germline-derived CDR1 and CDR2 are SGHTA and FQGNSA. Between the trimmed V and J ends, which lost 2 bases and 7 bases, there was a span of 15 bases. CDR3 nucleotide sequence: TGTGCCAGCAGCTTAAATGGGAGAGGGCTAAATTCACCCCTCCACTTT. It is translated as CASSLNGRGLNSPLHF.

The chain joins TRBV10-3 to TRBJ1-4; 9 bases line up with TRBD1. This CDR3 is 14 amino acids long. V lost 7 bases, J lost 6 bases, and 6 bases stayed unmatched. Germline CDR1 is ENHRY and CDR2 is SYGVKD. CDR3: CAIKRDRADEKLFF. In DNA form, the CDR3 reads TGTGCCATCAAACGGGACAGGGCAGATGAAAAACTGTTTTTT.

The rearrangement joins TRBV28 to TRBJ1-5, with 7 bases aligning to TRBD1. Germline V gives CDR1 MDHEN, CDR2 SYDVKM. V was clipped by 5 bases and J by 12 bases; unmatched bases: 13. CDR3 size: 14 residues. The CDR3 nucleotides are TGTGCCAGCAGTCTCAGAGGACAGGTTAGAGTCCAGCATTTT. Its translation is CASSLRGQVRVQHF.